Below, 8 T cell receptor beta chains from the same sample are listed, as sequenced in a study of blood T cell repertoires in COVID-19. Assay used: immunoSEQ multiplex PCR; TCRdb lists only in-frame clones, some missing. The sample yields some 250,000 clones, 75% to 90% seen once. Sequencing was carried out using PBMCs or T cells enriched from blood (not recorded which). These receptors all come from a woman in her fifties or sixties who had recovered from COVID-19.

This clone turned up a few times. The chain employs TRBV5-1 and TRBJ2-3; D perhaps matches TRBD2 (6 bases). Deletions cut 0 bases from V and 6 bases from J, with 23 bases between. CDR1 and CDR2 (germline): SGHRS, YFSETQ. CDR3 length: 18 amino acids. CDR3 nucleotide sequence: TGCGCCAGCAGCTTGGACCTCTTGGGGGGAGATGTCACCGATACGCAGTATTTT. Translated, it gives CASSLDLLGGDVTDTQYF. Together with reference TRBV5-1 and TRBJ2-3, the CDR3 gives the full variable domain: KAGVTQTPRYLIKTRGQQVTLSCSPISGHRSVSWYQQTPGQGLQFLFEYFSETQRNKGNFPGRFSGRQFSNSRSEMNVSTLELGDSALYLCASSLDLLGGDVTDTQYFGPGTRLTVL.

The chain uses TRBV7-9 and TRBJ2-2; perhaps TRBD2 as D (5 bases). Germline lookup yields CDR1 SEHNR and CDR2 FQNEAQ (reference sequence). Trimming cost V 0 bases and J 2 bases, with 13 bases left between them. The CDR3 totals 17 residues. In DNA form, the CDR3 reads TGTGCCAGCAGCTTAGCGGTGACCGGACTCAACACCGGGGAGCTGTTTTTT. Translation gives CASSLAVTGLNTGELFF.

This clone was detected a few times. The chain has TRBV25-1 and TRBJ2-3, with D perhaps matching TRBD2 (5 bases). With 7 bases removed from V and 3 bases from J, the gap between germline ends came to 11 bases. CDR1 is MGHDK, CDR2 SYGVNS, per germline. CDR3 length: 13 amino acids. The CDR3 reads CASTHGVTDTQYF. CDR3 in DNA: TGTGCCAGCACCCACGGGGTGACAGATACGCAGTATTTT.

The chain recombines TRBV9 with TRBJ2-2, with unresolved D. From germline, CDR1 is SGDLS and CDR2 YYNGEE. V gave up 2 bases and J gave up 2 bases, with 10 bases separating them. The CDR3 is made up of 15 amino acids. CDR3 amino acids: CASSVQAGNTGELFF. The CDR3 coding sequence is TGTGCCAGCAGCGTTCAGGCAGGCAACACCGGGGAGCTGTTTTTT.

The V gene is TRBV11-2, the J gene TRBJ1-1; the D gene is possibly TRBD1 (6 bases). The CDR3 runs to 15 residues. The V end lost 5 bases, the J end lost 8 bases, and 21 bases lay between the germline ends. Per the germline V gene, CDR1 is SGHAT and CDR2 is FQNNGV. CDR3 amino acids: CASSPVGQLKLEAFF. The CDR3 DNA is TGTGCCAGCAGCCCGGTCGGACAGCTTAAACTCGAAGCTTTCTTT.

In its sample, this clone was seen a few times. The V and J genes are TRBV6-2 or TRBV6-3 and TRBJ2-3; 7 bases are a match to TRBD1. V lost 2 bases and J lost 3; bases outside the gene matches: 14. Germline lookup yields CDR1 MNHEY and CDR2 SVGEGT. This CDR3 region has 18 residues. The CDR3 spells CASSYRAGGPPRTDTQYF. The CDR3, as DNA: TGTGCCAGCAGTTACAGGGCAGGGGGTCCCCCTAGGACAGATACGCAGTATTTT.

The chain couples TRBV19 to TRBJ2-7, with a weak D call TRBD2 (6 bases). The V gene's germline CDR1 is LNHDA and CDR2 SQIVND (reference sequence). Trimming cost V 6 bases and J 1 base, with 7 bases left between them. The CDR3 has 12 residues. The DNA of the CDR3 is TGTGCCAGTAGGGGACTTTCCTACGAGCAGTACTTC. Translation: CASRGLSYEQYF.

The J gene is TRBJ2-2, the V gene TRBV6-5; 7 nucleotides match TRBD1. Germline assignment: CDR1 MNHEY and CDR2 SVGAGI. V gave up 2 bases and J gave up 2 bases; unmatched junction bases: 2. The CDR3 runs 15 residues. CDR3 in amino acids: CASSYGTVNTGELFF. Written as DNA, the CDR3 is TGTGCCAGCAGTTACGGGACAGTAAACACCGGGGAGCTGTTTTTT.